The 2 T cell receptor beta chains below all came from one sample that was sequenced in a study of early T cells in non-severe SARS-CoV-2 infection. TCRdb itself ran the 5' RACE reads through MiXCR, one entry per CDR3 protein. Here the sample spans some 80,000 distinct CDR3 sequences, under 11% being singletons. The sample in question was whole blood, obtained at baseline. These receptors all stem from an adult who was a healthcare worker with PCR-confirmed SARS-CoV-2 infection or an uninfected control (not recorded which).

This chain links TRBV19 with TRBJ2-2; D might be TRBD2 (5 bases). The CDR3 runs 14 residues. V lost 5 bases and J 5 bases, leaving 12 bases between the germline ends. The germline CDR1 and CDR2 sequences are LNHDA and SQIVND (reference sequence). Written as DNA, the CDR3 is TGTGCCAGTAGTTTTTTAGCGTATACCGGGGAGCTGTTTTTT. Translating it yields CASSFLAYTGELFF.

CDR3 region: CARSLALAQFGRAFF. For the CDR3, the DNA is TGTGCCAGAAGCTTGGCTCTTGCACAGTTCGGCAGGGCTTTCTTT. The genes are TRBV5-3 and TRBJ1-1; D unclear. TRBV5-3 is labeled an ORF, and its function is uncertain. This CDR3 is 15 amino acids long. Deletions cut 0 bases from V and 11 bases from J, with 20 bases between.